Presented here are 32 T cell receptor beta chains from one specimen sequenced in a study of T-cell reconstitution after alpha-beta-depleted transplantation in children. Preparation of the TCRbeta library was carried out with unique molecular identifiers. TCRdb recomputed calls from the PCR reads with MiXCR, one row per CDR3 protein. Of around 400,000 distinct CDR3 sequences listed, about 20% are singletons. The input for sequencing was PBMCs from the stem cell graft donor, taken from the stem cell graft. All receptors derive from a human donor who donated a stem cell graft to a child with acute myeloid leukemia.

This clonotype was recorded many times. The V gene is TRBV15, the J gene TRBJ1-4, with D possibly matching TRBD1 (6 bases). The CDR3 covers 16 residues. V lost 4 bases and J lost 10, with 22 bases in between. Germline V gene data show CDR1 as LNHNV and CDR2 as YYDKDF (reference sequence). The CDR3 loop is CATSTWDTGNLGKLFF. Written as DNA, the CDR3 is TGTGCCACCAGCACCTGGGACACAGGGAATTTAGGAAAACTGTTTTTT.

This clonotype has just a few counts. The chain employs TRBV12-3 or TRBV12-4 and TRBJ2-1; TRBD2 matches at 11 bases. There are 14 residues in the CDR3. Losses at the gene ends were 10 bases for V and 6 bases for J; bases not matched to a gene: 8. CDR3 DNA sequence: TGTGCCATCTTCGACGGGACTAGCGGCAATGAGCAGTTCTTC. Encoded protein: CAIFDGTSGNEQFF.

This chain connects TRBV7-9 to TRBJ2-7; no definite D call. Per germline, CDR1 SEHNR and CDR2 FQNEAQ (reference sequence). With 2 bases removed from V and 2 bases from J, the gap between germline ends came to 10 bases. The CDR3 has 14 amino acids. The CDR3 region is CASSLKQGPYEQYF. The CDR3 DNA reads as TGTGCCAGCAGCTTAAAACAAGGCCCCTACGAGCAGTACTTC.

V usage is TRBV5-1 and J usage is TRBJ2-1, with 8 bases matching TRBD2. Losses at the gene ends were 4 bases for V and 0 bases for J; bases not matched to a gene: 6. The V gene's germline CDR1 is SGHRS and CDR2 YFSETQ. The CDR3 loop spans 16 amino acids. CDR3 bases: TGCGCCAGCAGCCCCGTAGCGGGAACCTCCTACAATGAGCAGTTCTTC. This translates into CASSPVAGTSYNEQFF.

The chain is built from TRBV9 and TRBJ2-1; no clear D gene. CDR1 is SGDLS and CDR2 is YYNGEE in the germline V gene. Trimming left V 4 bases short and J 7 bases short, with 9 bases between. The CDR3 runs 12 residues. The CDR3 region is CASSLQANEQFF. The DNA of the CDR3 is TGTGCCAGCAGCCTTCAGGCGAATGAGCAGTTCTTC.

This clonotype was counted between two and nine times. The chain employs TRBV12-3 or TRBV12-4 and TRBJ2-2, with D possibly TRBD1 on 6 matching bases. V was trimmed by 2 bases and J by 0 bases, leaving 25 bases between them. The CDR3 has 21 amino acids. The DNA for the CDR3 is TGTGCCAGCAGTTTAAGTTGGGGGCATGGCGGGCAAGGGACGAACACCGGGGAGCTGTTTTTT. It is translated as CASSLSWGHGGQGTNTGELFF.

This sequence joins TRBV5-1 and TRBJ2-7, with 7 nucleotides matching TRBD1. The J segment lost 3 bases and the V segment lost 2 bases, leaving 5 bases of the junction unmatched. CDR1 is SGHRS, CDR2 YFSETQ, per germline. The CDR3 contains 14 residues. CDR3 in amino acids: CASSFRDSLYEQYF. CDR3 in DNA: TGCGCCAGCAGCTTCCGGGACAGTCTCTACGAGCAGTACTTC. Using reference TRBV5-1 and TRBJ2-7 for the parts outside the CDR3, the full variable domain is KAGVTQTPRYLIKTRGQQVTLSCSPISGHRSVSWYQQTPGQGLQFLFEYFSETQRNKGNFPGRFSGRQFSNSRSEMNVSTLELGDSALYLCASSFRDSLYEQYFGPGTRLTVT.

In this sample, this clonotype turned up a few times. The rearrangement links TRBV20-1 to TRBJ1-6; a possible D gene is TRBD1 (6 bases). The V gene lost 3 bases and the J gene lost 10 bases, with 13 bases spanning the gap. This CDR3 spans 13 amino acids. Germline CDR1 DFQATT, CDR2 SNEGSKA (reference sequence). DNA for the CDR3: TGCAGTGCTAGGGGCGGGGGGCAGTCACCCCTCCACTTT. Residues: CSARGGGQSPLHF.

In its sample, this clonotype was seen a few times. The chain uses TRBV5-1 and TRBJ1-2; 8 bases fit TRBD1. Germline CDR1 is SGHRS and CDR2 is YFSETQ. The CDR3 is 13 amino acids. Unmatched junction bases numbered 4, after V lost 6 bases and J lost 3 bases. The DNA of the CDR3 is TGCGCCAGCACAGCAGGGGGCCACTATGGCTACACCTTC. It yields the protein CASTAGGHYGYTF.

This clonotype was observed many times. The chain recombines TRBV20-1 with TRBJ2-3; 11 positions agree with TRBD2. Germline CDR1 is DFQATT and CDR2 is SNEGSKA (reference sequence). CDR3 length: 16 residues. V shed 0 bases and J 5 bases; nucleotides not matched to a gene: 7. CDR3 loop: CSARDRSGRAQDTQYF. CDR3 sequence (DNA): TGCAGTGCTAGAGACCGTAGCGGGAGGGCCCAAGATACGCAGTATTTT.

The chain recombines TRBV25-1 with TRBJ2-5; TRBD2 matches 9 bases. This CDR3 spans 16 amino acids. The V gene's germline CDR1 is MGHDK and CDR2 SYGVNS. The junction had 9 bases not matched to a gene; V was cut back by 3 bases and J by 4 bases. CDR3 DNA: TGTGCCAGCAGTGATCGCGGTAGCGGGAGACTAGAGACCCAGTACTTC. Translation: CASSDRGSGRLETQYF. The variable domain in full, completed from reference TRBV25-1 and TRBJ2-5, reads EADIYQTPRYLVIGTGKKITLECSQTMGHDKMYWYQQDPGMELHLIHYSYGVNSTEKGDLSSESTVSRIRTEHFPLTLESARPSHTSQYLCASSDRGSGRLETQYFGPGTRLLVL.

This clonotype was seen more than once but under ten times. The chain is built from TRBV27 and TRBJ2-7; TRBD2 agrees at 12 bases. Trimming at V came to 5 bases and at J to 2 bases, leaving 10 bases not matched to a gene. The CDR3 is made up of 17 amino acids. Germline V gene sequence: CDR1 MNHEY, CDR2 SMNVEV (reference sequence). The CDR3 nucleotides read TGTGCCAGCAGTCAGACTAGCGGGAGTCCTTTCACCTACGAGCAGTACTTC. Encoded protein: CASSQTSGSPFTYEQYF.

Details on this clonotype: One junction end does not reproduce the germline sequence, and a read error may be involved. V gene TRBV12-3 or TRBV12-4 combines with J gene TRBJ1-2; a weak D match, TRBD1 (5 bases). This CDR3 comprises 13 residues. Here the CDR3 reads CAGSLAWGDGYTF. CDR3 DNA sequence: TGTGCCGGCAGTTTAGCGTGGGGGGATGGCTACACCTTC.

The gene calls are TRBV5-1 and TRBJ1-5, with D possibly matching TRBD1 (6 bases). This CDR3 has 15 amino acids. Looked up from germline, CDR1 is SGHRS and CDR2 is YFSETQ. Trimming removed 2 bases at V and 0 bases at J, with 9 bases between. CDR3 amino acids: CASSLQGYSNQPQHF. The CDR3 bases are TGCGCCAGCAGCTTACAGGGATATAGCAATCAGCCCCAGCATTTT.

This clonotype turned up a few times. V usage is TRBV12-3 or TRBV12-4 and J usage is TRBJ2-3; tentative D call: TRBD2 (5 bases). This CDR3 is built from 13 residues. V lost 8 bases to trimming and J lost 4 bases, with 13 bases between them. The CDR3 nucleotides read TGTGCCAGCGGGCCGGGAATGGCAGATACGCAGTATTTT. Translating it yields CASGPGMADTQYF.

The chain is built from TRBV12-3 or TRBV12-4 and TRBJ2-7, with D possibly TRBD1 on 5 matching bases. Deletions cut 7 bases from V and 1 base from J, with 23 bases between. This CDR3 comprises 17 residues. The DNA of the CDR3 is TGTGCCAGCACCCTGGGGTCCAGGGCCAACCCATCCTACGAGCAGTACTTC. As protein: CASTLGSRANPSYEQYF.

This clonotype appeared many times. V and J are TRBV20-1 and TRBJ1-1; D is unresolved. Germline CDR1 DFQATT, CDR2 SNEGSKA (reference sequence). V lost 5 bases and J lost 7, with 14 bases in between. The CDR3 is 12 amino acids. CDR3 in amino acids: CSADPYRGEAFF. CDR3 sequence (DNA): TGCAGTGCTGACCCTTATCGGGGTGAAGCTTTCTTT.

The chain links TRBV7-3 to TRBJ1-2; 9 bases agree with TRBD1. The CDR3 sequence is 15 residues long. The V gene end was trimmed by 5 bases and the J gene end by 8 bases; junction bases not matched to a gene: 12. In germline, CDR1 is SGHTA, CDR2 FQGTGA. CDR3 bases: TGTGCCAGCAGCCAAGAACCGGGACAGGGCTCGGGCTACACCTTC. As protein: CASSQEPGQGSGYTF. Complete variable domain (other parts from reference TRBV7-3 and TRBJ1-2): GAGVSQTPSNKVTEKGKYVELRCDPISGHTALYWYRQSLGQGPEFLIYFQGTGAADDSGLPNDRFFAVRPEGSVSTLKIQRTERGDSAVYLCASSQEPGQGSGYTFGSGTRLTVV.

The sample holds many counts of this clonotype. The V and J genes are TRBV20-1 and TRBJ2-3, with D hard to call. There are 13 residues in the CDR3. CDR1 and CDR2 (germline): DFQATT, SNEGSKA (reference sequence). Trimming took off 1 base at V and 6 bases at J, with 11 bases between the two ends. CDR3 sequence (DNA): TGCAGTGCTAGAGGTCTGGTCGTGGATACGCAGTATTTT. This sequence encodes CSARGLVVDTQYF.

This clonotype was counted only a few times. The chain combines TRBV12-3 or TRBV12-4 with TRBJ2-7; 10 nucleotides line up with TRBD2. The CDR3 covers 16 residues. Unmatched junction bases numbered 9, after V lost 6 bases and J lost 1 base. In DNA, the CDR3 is TGTGCCAGCAGCCCGAGAGCGGGAGGGAGGTCCTACGAGCAGTACTTC. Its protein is CASSPRAGGRSYEQYF.

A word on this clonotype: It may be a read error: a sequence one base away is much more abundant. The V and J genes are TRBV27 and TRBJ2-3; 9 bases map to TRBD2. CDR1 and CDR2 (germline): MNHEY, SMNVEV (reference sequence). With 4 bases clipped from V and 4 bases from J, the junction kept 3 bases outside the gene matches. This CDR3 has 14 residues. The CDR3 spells CASSWVAGADTQYF. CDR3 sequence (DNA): TGTGCCAGCAGTTGGGTAGCGGGAGCAGATACGCAGTATTTT.

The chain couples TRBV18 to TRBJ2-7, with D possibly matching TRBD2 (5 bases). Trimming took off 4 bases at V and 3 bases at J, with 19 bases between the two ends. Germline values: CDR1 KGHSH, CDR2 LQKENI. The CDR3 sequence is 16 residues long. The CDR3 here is CASSRPDGDYFYEQYF. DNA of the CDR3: TGTGCCAGCTCACGACCGGACGGCGACTACTTCTACGAGCAGTACTTC.

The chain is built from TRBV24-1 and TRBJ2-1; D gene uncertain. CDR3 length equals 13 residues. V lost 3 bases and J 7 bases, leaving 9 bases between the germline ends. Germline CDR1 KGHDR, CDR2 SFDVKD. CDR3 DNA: TGTGCCACCAGTGATGTTGGCGGAAATGAGCAGTTCTTC. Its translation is CATSDVGGNEQFF.

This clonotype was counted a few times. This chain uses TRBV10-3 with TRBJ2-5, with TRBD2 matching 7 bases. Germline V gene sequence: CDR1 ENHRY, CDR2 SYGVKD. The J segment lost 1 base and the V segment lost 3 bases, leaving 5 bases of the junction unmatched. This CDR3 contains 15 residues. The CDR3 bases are TGTGCCATCAGTGAACCCGGGACTACCCAAGAGACCCAGTACTTC. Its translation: CAISEPGTTQETQYF.

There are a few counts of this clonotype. The CDR3 DNA is TGTGCCTGGAGTGTGGTTGCTTTCGATACGCAGTATTTT. Translation: CAWSVVAFDTQYF. V and J are TRBV30 and TRBJ2-3; D uncertain. Germline CDR1 GTSNPN, CDR2 SVGIG (reference sequence). V lost 0 bases and J lost 6, with 10 bases in between. The CDR3 has 13 residues.

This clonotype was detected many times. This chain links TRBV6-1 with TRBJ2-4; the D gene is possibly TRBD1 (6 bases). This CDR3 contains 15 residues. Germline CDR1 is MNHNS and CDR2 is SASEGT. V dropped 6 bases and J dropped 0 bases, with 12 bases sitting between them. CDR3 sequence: CASRSTGLAKNIQYF. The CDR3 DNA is TGTGCCAGCAGATCAACAGGGCTAGCCAAAAACATTCAGTACTTC.

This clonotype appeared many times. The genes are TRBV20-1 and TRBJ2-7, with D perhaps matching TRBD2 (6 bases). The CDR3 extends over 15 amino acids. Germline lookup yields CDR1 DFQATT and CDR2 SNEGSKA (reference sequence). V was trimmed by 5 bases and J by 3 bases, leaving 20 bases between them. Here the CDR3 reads CSAYTSEEGNYEQYF. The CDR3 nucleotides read TGCAGTGCTTATACTAGTGAGGAGGGAAACTACGAGCAGTACTTC.

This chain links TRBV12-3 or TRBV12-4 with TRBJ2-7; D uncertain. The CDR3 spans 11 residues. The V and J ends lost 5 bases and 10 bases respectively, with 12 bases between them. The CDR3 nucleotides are TGTGCCAGCAGTACAACTGGACCACAGTACTTC. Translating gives CASSTTGPQYF.

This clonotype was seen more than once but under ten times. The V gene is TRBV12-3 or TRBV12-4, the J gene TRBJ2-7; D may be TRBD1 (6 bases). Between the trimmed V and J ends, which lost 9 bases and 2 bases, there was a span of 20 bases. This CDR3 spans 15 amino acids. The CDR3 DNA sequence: TGTGCCAGTCTGAATCGGACAGCATTCCCCTACGAGCAGTACTTC. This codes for CASLNRTAFPYEQYF.

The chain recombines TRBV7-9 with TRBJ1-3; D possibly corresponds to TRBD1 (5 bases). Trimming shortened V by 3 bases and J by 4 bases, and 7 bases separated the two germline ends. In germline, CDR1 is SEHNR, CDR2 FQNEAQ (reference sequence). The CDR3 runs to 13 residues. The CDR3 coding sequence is TGTGCCAGCAGCTTTACAGGAGGAAACACCATATATTTT. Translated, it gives CASSFTGGNTIYF.

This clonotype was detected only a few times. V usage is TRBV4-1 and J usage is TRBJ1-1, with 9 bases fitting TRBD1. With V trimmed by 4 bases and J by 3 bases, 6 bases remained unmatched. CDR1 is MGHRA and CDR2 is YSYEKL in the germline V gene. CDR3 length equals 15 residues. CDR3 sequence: CASSRVQGADTEAFF. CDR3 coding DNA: TGCGCCAGCAGCCGCGTACAGGGGGCTGACACTGAAGCTTTCTTT.

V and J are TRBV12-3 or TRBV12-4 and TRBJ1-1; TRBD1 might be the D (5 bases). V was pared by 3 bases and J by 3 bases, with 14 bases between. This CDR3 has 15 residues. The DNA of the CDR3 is TGTGCCAGCAGTTTTAGCCCCCGGGGCGACACTGAAGCTTTCTTT. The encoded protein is CASSFSPRGDTEAFF.